The T cell receptor beta chain described here comes from a study of T cells in Graves' hyperthyroidism and ophthalmopathy. Amplification targeted TCR beta CDR3 regions from RNA transcripts. Using the HTBI primer set, a first-round RT-PCR was run on the TCR CDR3. TCRdb recomputed calls from the multiplex PCR reads with MiXCR, one row per CDR3 protein. The table shows some 350,000 distinct CDR3 sequences, with nearly 15% occurring only once. Whole-study findings and limits: Most thyroid clonotypes that were expanded above 0.001 also turned up in blood.

Concerning this clonotype: Antigen specificity is unknown.

Material for sequencing was blood. The receptor's source is a woman aged 55-69 years with Graves' ophthalmopathy.

This CDR3 reads CASMELTTNTGELFF. The CDR3 DNA reads as TGTGCCAGCATGGAACTGACCACGAACACCGGGGAGCTGTTTTTT. The rearrangement joins TRBV28 to TRBJ2-2; D gene ambiguous. CDR1 is MDHEN, CDR2 SYDVKM, per germline. Trimming pared 7 bases from V and 0 bases from J, leaving 12 bases between. The CDR3 length is 15 residues. The variable domain in full, with the rest retrieved from reference TRBV28 and TRBJ2-2, is DVKVTQSSRYLVKRTGEKVFLECVQDMDHENMFWYRQDPGLGLRLIYFSYDVKMKEKGDIPEGYSVSREKKERFSLILESASTNQTSMYLCASMELTTNTGELFFGEGSRLTVL.